These T cell receptor beta chains were read from a single sample in a study of blood T cells in healthy people across ages. In TCRdb, the 5' RACE reads were re-called with MiXCR into one record per CDR3 protein. The sample has about a million distinct CDR3 sequences, just over 50% seen once. Source material: blood. The receptors here all came from a woman aged 60-75 years in good health. CDR3s include the opening cysteine and the closing phenylalanine or tryptophan. The D gene is left open where the match is weak. For some rows the clone size is stated as once, few or many, or as a class when expanded; others skip it.

V	J	D	size	DNA	CDR3
TRBV19	TRBJ2-7	NA	NA	TGTGCCAGTAGTCGGGACTTCCTCAAGAAGGAGCAGTACTTC	CASSRDFLKKEQYF
TRBV19	TRBJ1-2	TRBD1	few	TGTGCCAGTAGGTCCGGGACAGCTTCTCTCAGTGGCTACACCTTC	CASRSGTASLSGYTF
TRBV5-1	TRBJ2-6	NA	NA	TGCGCCAGCGCCCCGGGACACCGTGTCTCTGGGGCCAACGTCCTGACTTTC	CASAPGHRVSGANVLTF
TRBV20-1	TRBJ2-1	NA	many	TGCAGCGCCCGGGAGTACAATGAGCAGTTCTTC	CSAREYNEQFF
TRBV27	TRBJ2-3	NA	NA	TGTGCCGGCAGGCCCCGATGGTCCGCAGATACGCAGTATTTT	CAGRPRWSADTQYF
TRBV4-2	TRBJ2-5	NA	few	TGTGCCAGCAGCCGGGAGGTCGTTGGGGGATATCGGGAGCAGTACTTC	CASSREVVGGYREQYF
TRBV28	TRBJ2-7	TRBD1	NA	TGTGCCAGCAGTCGACAGGGGCTTATGGGATACGAGCAGTACTTC	CASSRQGLMGYEQYF
TRBV28	TRBJ2-3	NA	few	TGTGCCAGCAGGAACTCCGGGGCGGCAGATACGCAGTATTTT	CASRNSGAADTQYF
TRBV6-5	TRBJ2-1	TRBD2	few	TGTGCCAGCAGTTACCCCGGGGGGGCACTAGCGGGAGACAATGAGCAGTTCTTC	CASSYPGGALAGDNEQFF
TRBV28	TRBJ1-5	NA	NA	TGTGCCAGCAGTGTCAGAGGGTACAATCAGCCCCAGCATTTT	CASSVRGYNQPQHF
TRBV27	TRBJ2-7	TRBD2	NA	TGTGCCAGCTTTGGTATCGGGACTAGCGGATCCTACGAGCAGTACTTC	CASFGIGTSGSYEQYF
TRBV2	TRBJ2-5	NA	NA	TGTGCCAGCAGTGAAAGAGAGGGTTTAGAGACCCAGTACTTC	CASSEREGLETQYF
TRBV7-9	TRBJ1-1	NA	many	TGTGCCAGCAGCTTCGGAGACACTGAAGCTTTCTTT	CASSFGDTEAFF
TRBV7-3	TRBJ2-2	NA	NA	TGTGCCAGCAGCCTTGGCGATAACACCGGGGAGCTGTTTTTT	CASSLGDNTGELFF
TRBV12-3/TRBV12-4	TRBJ1-2	NA	NA	TGTGCCAGCAGCCGGGGAGGGCTAGGCTACACCTTC	CASSRGGLGYTF
TRBV5-5	TRBJ2-7	TRBD2	few	TGTGCCAGCAGCTTAGGGCGGGGGAGACCCTCCTACGAGCAGTACTTC	CASSLGRGRPSYEQYF
TRBV28	TRBJ2-5	NA	NA	TGTGCCAGCAGTTTGGCAGAGGCGGGCGCGACCCAGTACTTC	CASSLAEAGATQYF
TRBV20-1	TRBJ2-1	TRBD2	NA	TGCAGTGCTGAGGGACTAGCGGGGGTCAATGAGCAGTTCTTC	CSAEGLAGVNEQFF
TRBV2	TRBJ2-3	NA	NA	TGTGCCAGCAGGGTTGCAGATACGCAGTATTTT	CASRVADTQYF
TRBV25-1	TRBJ2-1	TRBD2	NA	TGTGCCAGCAGTGATCCAGCGGGAGGGCGCGATGAGCAGTTCTTC	CASSDPAGGRDEQFF
TRBV5-1	TRBJ2-2	NA	NA	TGCGCCAGCAGCTTGGTACGGCCCGGGGAGCTGTTTTTT	CASSLVRPGELFF
TRBV20-1	TRBJ2-3	TRBD1	NA	TGCAGTGCTACCAAACCGGGACAGGGGGTCGGAGATACGCAGTATTTT	CSATKPGQGVGDTQYF
TRBV27	TRBJ2-1	TRBD2	NA	TGTGCCAGCAGTTTCGGGACTAGCGGGAGGTTGCAGTTCTTC	CASSFGTSGRLQFF
TRBV7-2	TRBJ1-2	TRBD1	NA	TGTGCCAGCAGCTTAGGTGACAGGGGGCGAGGCTATGGCTACACCTTC	CASSLGDRGRGYGYTF
TRBV5-5	TRBJ2-3	NA	few	TGTGCCAGCAGCTTACTCCTGACAGTAAAGGGAGATACGCAGTATTTT	CASSLLLTVKGDTQYF
TRBV5-6	TRBJ2-1	NA	NA	TGTGCCAGCAGTTACGGCGACTTCGGACGGAACAATGAGCAGTTCTTC	CASSYGDFGRNNEQFF
TRBV7-9	TRBJ1-2	NA	NA	TGTGCCAGCAGCTCTACAGTGCGTGGTGAAGCTAACTATGGCTACACCTTC	CASSSTVRGEANYGYTF